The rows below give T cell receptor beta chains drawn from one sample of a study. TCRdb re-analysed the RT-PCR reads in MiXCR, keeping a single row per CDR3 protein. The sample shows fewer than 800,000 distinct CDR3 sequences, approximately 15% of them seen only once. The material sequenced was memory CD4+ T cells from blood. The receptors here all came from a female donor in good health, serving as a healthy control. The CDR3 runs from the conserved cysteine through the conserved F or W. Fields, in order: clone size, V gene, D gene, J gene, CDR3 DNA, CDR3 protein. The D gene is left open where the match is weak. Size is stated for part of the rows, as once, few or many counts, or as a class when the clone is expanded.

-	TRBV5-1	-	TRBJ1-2	TGCGCCAGCAGCTTGGCCTCCAGGGCTTATGGCTACACCTTC	CASSLASRAYGYTF
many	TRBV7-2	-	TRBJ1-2	TGTGCCAGCAGCCCTCCGACACGCTATGGCTACACCTTC	CASSPPTRYGYTF
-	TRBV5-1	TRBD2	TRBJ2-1	TGCGCCAGCACAGATCCGTCAGCGGGAGGCAATGAGCAGTTCTTC	CASTDPSAGGNEQFF
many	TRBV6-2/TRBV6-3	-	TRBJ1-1	TGTGCCAGCAGCAACAGAGTCATGAACACTGAAGCTTTCTTT	CASSNRVMNTEAFF
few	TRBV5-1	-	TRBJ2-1	TGCGCCAGCGGTCTAGTTGCGAATGAGCAGTTCTTC	CASGLVANEQFF
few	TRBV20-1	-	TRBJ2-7	TGCAGTGCTAGAAACTGGTGGGGGGGGGCGTACGAGCAGTACTTC	CSARNWWGGAYEQYF
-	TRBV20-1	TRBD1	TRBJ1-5	TGCAGTGCTAGGGACACAGGGGTAGCCCAGCATTTT	CSARDTGVAQHF
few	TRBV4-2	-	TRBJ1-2	TGTGCCAGCAGCCAAGAGAGGACCCGCGGGGGGTCTGCGAGTGGCTACACCTTC	CASSQERTRGGSASGYTF
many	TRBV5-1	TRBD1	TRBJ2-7	TGCGCCAGCAGCTTGGGACAGGGGATAAGCTACGAGCAGTACTTC	CASSLGQGISYEQYF
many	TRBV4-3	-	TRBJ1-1	TGCGCCAGCAGCCCCCAGTTGACGGGAGGTGGCACTGAAGCTTTCTTT	CASSPQLTGGGTEAFF
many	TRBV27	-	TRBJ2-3	TGTGCCAGCAGCTTAACCTTCGGGCAGGGTTCCACAGATACGCAGTATTTT	CASSLTFGQGSTDTQYF
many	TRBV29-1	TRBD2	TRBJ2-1	TGCAGCGCTGAAACTAGCGGGGGATACAATGAGCAGTTCTTC	CSAETSGGYNEQFF
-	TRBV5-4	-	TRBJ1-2	TGTGCCAGCACCTTGGGGGGCGCGGGCTATGGCTACACCTTC	CASTLGGAGYGYTF
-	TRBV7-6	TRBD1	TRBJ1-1	TGTGCCAGCAGAGCCCGGACAGGCGAAGCTTTCTTT	CASRARTGEAFF
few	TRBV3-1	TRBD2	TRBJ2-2	TGTGCCAGCAGCCAATACGCTGGGACTAGCGGGAGGGAGGGAAACACCGGGGAGCTGTTTTTT	CASSQYAGTSGREGNTGELFF
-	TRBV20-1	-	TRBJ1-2	TGCAGTGCTAGTACAGGAGGCTACACCTTC	CSASTGGYTF
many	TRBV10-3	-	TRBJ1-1	TGTGCCATCCGGGCGGAAAAATCTATGAACACTGAAGCTTTCTTT	CAIRAEKSMNTEAFF
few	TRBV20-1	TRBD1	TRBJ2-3	TGCAGTGCTTACTTCCCGGGACAGGGGCCGCGTCGAGGGGATACGCAGTATTTT	CSAYFPGQGPRRGDTQYF
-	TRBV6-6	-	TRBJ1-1	TGTGCCAGCACTCAAACCCAGGGTAAAGGTGAAGCTTTCTTT	CASTQTQGKGEAFF
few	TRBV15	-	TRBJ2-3	TGTGCCACCAGCAGAGTTAGGCCCCTCACAGATACGCAGTATTTT	CATSRVRPLTDTQYF
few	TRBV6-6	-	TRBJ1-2	TGTGCCAGCAGTTACCCCGGGACGGTCTACGATGGCTACACCTTC	CASSYPGTVYDGYTF
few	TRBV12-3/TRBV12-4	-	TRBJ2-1	TGTGCCAGCAGTTGGACAAACAATGAGCAGTTCTTC	CASSWTNNEQFF
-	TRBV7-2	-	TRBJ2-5	TGTGCCAGCAGCTCTCGGAGTGGGACCCAGTACTTC	CASSSRSGTQYF
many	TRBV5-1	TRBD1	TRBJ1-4	TGCGCCAGCAGCGACGGGACAGGGTTTGAAAAACTGTTTTTT	CASSDGTGFEKLFF
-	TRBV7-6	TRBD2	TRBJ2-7	TGTGCCAGCAGCTTAGCGGGCCTCAAAGTGACTAGCGGGGGGTCCGAGCAGTACTTC	CASSLAGLKVTSGGSEQYF
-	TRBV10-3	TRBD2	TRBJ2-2	TGTGCCATCAGTGACCCCTCAGCGGGAGCGTACACCGGGGAGCTGTTTTTT	CAISDPSAGAYTGELFF
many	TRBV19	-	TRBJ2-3	TGTGCCAGTAGTAACAGAGGCACAGATACGCAGTATTTT	CASSNRGTDTQYF
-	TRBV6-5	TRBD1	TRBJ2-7	TGTGCCAGCAGTGGGACAGGGTCGACCCGAACCTACGAGCAGTACTTC	CASSGTGSTRTYEQYF
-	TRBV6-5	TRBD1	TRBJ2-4	TGTGCCAGCAGTTGGGGGGACAGGGGGGGCAACATTCAGTACTTC	CASSWGDRGGNIQYF
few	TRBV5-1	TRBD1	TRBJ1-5	TGCGCCAGCAGCTTGGAGACAGGGCGTCAGCCCCAGCATTTT	CASSLETGRQPQHF
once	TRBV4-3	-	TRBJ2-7	TGCGCCAGCAGCCTCGACCCTAACCCCATGTACTCCTACGAGCAGTACTTC	CASSLDPNPMYSYEQYF
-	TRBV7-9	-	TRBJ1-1	TGTGCCAGCAGCTTAGACGTCGGAGCTTTCTTT	CASSLDVGAFF
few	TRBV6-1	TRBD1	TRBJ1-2	TGTGCCAGCAAGGGCCGGGGCCAGGGGGGGGCCTGGGACTATGGCTACACCTTC	CASKGRGQGGAWDYGYTF
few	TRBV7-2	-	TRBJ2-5	TGTGCCAGCAGCCCTCAGGCGGGGGCTGGAGAGACCCAGTACTTC	CASSPQAGAGETQYF
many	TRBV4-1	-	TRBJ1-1	TGCGCCAGCAGCCAATATGGTGGGAACACTGAAGCTTTCTTT	CASSQYGGNTEAFF
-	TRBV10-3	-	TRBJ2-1	TGTGCCATCAGTGGTAATGGAAACTCCTACAATGAGCAGTTCTTC	CAISGNGNSYNEQFF
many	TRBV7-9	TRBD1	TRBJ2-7	TGTGCCAGCAGTCCCGGGACAGGGGTATCCTACGAGCAGTACTTC	CASSPGTGVSYEQYF
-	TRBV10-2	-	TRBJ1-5	TGCGCCAGCAGTGAGGTGGGGGTGAGCAATCAGCCTCAGCATTTT	CASSEVGVSNQPQHF
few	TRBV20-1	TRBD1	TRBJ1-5	TGCAGTGCTAGCAGGGACAGGGGGATCAATCAGCCCCAGCATTTT	CSASRDRGINQPQHF
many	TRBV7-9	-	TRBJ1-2	TGTGCCAGCAGCCCCGGGCCACTAGGCTACACCTTC	CASSPGPLGYTF
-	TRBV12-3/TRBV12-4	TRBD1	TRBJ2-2	TGTGCCAGCAGAAGGGGGCCCGGGGAGCTGTTTTTT	CASRRGPGELFF
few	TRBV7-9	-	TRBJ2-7	TGTGCCAGCTGGAACGGGAACGAGCAGTACTTC	CASWNGNEQYF
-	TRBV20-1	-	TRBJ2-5	TGCAGTGCTAGAGCCGGGGGGAGGGGGGCTCAAGAGACCCAGTACTTC	CSARAGGRGAQETQYF
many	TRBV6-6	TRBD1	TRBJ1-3	TGTGCCAGCCGCTCTGGGACAGGGGACACCATATATTTT	CASRSGTGDTIYF
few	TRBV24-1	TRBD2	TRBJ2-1	TGTGCCACCAGTGACCCGGGACTAGCGGGTATAAGGAATGAGCAGTTCTTC	CATSDPGLAGIRNEQFF
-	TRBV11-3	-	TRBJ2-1	TGTGCCAGCAGCCACAGTAATAGCAATGAGCAGTTCTTC	CASSHSNSNEQFF
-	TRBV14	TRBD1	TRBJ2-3	TGTGCCAGCAGCCAAGATAGGGGGACAGGGACCAGCACAGATACGCAGTATTTT	CASSQDRGTGTSTDTQYF
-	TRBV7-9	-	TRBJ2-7	TGTGCCAGCAGCCCTCGAGCACTCTCCTACGAGCAGTACTTC	CASSPRALSYEQYF
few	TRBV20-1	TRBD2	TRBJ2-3	TGCAGTGCTAGAGTGGTGACTAGCGGGAGGGCCTTAGTGATCGATACGCAGTATTTT	CSARVVTSGRALVIDTQYF
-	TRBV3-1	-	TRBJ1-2	TGTGCCAGCAGCCAAGATACGAATTCTAACTATGGCTACACCTTC	CASSQDTNSNYGYTF